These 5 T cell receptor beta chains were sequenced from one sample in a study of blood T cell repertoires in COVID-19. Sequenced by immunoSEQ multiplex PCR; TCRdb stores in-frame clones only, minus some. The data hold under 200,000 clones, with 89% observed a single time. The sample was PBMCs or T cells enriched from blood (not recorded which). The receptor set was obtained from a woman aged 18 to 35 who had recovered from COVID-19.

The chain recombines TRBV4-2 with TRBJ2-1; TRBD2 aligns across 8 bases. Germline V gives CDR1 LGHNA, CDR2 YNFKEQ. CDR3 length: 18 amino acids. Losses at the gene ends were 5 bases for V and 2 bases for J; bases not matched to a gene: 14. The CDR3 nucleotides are TGTGCCAGCAGCTCAAGATCCTCCGGGAGGGCCCCCTACAATGAGCAGTTCTTC. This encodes CASSSRSSGRAPYNEQFF.

CDR3 coding DNA: TGTGCCAGCAGCTTAGAGGGACTAGCCTACGAGCAGTACTTC. This codes for CASSLEGLAYEQYF. The V call is TRBV7-2, the J call TRBJ2-7, with 8 positions matching TRBD2. CDR3 length: 14 residues. The germline gives CDR1 SGHTA, CDR2 FQGNSA. V shed 1 base and J 2 bases; nucleotides not matched to a gene: 1.

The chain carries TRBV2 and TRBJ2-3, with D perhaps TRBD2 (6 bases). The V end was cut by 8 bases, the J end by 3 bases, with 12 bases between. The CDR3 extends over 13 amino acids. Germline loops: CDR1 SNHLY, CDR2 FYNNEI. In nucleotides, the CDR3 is TGTGCCAGCGGGGTAGCGGAGACAGATACGCAGTATTTT. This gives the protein CASGVAETDTQYF.

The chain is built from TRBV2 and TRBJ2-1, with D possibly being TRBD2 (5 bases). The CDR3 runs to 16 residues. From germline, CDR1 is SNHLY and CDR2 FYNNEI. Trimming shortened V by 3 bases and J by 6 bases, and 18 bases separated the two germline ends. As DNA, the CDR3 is TGTGCCAGCAGTGAGGTCAGGACTTATAATTCCAATGAGCAGTTCTTC. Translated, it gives CASSEVRTYNSNEQFF.

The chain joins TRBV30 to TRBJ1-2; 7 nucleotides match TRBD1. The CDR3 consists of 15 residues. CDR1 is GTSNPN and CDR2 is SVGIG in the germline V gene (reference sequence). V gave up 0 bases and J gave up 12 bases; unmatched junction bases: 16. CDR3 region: CAWSVQRQGDPDHTF. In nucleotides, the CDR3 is TGTGCCTGGAGTGTACAGAGACAGGGAGACCCAGACCACACCTTC.